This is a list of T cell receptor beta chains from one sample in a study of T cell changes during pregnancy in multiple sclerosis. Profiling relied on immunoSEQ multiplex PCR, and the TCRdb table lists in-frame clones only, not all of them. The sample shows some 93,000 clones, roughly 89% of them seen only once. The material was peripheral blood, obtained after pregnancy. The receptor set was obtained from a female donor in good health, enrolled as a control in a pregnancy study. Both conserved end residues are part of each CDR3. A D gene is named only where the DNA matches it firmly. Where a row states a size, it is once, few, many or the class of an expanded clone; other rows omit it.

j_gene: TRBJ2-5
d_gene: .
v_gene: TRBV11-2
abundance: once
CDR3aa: CASSLVGRVIETQYF
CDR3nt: TGTGCCAGCAGCTTAGTGGGCAGGGTAATTGAGACCCAGTACTTC

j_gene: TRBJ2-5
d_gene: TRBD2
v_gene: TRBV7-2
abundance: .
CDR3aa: CASSRRASGDETQYF
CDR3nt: TGTGCCAGCAGCCGCCGGGCTAGCGGGGATGAGACCCAGTACTTC

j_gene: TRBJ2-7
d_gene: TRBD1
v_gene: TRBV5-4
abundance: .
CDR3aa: CASSKPGQGSEQYF
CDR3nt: TGTGCCAGCAGCAAACCGGGACAGGGGTCCGAGCAGTACTTC

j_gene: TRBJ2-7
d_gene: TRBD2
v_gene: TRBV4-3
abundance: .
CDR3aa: CASSQDMSGGFYEQYF
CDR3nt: TGCGCCAGCAGCCAAGATATGAGCGGGGGTTTCTACGAGCAGTACTTC

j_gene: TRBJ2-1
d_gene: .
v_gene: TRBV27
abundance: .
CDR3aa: CASTSGGSFQFF
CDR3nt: TGTGCCAGCACCTCGGGGGGCTCTTTTCAGTTCTTC

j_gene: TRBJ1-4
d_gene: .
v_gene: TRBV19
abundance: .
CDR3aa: CASRPGLQGQKLFF
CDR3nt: TGTGCCAGTAGGCCGGGACTTCAAGGTCAAAAACTGTTTTTT

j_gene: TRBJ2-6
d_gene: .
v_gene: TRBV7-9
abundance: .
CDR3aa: CASTWGFILRGSGANVLTF
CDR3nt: TGTGCCAGCACCTGGGGTTTCATTCTTAGGGGCTCTGGGGCCAACGTCCTGACTTTC

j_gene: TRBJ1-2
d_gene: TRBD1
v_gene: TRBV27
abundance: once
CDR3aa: CASWKWTGRGKGYTF
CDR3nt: TGTGCCAGCTGGAAGTGGACAGGGCGAGGGAAAGGCTACACCTTC

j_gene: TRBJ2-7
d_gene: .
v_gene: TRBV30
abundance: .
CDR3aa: CAWSATGQGEQYF
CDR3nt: TGTGCCTGGAGTGCAACCGGGCAGGGCGAGCAGTACTTC

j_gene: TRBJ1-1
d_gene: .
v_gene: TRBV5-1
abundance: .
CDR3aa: CASSFGDMSMNTEAFF
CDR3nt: TGCGCCAGCAGCTTCGGGGACATGAGCATGAACACTGAAGCTTTCTTT

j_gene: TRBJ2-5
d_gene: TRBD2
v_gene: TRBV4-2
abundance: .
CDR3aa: CASSQANGDWGLAETQYF
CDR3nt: TGTGCCAGCAGCCAAGCCAATGGGGATTGGGGACTAGCAGAGACCCAGTACTTC

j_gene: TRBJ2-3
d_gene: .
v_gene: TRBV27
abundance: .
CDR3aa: CASGVFTDTQYF
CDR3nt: TGTGCCAGCGGAGTGTTCACAGATACGCAGTATTTT

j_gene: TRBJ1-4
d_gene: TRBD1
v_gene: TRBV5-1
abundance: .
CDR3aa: CASSPGTGDEKLFF
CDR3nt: TGCGCCAGCAGCCCCGGGACAGGGGATGAAAAACTGTTTTTT

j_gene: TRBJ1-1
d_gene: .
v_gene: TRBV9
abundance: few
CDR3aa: CASSATGRTEAFF
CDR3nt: TGTGCCAGCAGCGCTACAGGGCGGACTGAAGCTTTCTTT

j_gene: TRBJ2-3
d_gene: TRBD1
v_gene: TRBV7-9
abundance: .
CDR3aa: CASSLQTGAQYF
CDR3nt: TGTGCCAGCAGCCTGCAGACAGGGGCGCAGTATTTT

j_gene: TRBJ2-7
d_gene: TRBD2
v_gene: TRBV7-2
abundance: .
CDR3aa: CASSTSRTSLGEQYF
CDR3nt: TGTGCCAGCAGCACCTCCCGGACTAGCTTGGGCGAGCAGTACTTC

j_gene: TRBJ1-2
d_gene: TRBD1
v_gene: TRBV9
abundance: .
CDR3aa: CASRDRALGYTF
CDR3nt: TGTGCCAGCCGGGACAGGGCCCTCGGCTACACCTTC

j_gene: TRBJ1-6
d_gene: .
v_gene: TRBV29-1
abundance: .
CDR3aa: CSAGEGVNSPLHF
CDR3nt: TGCAGCGCAGGTGAGGGGGTTAATTCACCCCTCCACTTT

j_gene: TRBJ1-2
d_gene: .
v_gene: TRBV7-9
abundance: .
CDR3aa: CASGTASPHYGYTF
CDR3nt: TGTGCCAGCGGCACAGCTTCCCCTCACTATGGCTACACCTTC

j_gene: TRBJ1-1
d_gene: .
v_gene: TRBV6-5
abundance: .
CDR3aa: CASSPGGLNTEAFF
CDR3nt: TGTGCCAGCAGTCCCGGGGGATTGAACACTGAAGCTTTCTTT

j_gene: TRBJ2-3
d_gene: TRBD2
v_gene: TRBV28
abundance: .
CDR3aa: CASRSLAGSRSSTDTQYF
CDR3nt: TGTGCCAGCAGATCACTAGCGGGGTCCCGTTCTAGCACAGATACGCAGTATTTT

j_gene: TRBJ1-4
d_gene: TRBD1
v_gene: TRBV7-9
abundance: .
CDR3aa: CASSPWPGTANEKLFF
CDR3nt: TGTGCCAGCAGCCCGTGGCCCGGGACAGCTAATGAAAAACTGTTTTTT

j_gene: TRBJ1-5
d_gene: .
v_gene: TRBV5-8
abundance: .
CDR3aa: CASSAGVFSNQPQHF
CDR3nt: TGTGCCAGCAGCGCCGGGGTTTTTAGCAATCAGCCCCAGCATTTT

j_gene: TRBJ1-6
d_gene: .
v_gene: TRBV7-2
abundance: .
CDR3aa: CASSLEQQRSPLHF
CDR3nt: TGTGCCAGCAGCTTAGAACAGCAACGTTCACCCCTCCACTTT

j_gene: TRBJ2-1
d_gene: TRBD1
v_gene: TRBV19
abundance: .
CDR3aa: CASSIRDRGGNEQFF
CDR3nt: TGTGCCAGTAGTATCCGGGACAGGGGAGGAAATGAGCAGTTCTTC

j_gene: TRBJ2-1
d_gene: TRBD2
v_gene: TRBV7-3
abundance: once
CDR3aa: CASSLGGRNEQFF
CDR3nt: TGTGCCAGCAGCTTAGGCGGGAGGAATGAGCAGTTCTTC

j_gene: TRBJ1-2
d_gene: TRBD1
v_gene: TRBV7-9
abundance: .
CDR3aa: CASSPSAGGDGYTF
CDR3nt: TGTGCCAGCAGCCCTTCAGCAGGGGGAGATGGCTACACCTTC

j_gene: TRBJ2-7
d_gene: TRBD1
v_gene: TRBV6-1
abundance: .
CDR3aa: CASRRDSSYEQYF
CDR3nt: TGTGCCAGCAGGAGGGACAGCTCCTACGAGCAGTACTTC

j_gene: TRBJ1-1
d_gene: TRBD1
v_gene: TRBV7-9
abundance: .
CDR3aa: CASSPSTGANTEAFF
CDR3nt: TGTGCCAGCAGCCCAAGCACAGGGGCGAACACTGAAGCTTTCTTT

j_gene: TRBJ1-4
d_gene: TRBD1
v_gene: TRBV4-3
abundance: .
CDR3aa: CASSQEPRDRVLGGEKLFF
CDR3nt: TGCGCCAGCAGCCAAGAGCCCCGGGACAGGGTACTTGGGGGTGAAAAACTGTTTTTT

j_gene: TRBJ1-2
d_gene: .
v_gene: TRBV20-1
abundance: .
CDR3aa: CSPRGNYGYTF
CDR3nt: TGCAGTCCACGGGGGAACTATGGCTACACCTTC

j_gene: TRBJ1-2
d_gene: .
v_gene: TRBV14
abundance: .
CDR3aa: CASSQEGQLYGYTF
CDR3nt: TGTGCCAGCAGCCAAGAAGGACAGCTTTATGGCTACACCTTC

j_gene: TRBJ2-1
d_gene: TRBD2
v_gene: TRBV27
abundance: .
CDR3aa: CASRGLAGGLDEQFF
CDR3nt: TGTGCCAGCAGAGGACTAGCGGGGGGCCTGGATGAGCAGTTCTTC

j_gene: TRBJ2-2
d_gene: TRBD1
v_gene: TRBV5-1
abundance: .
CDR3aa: CASSQDRGLAVTGELFF
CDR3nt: TGCGCCAGCAGCCAAGACAGGGGGCTGGCCGTTACCGGGGAGCTGTTTTTT

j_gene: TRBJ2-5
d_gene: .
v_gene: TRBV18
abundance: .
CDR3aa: CASQGGPQETQYF
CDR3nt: TGTGCCAGCCAAGGAGGGCCGCAAGAGACCCAGTACTTC

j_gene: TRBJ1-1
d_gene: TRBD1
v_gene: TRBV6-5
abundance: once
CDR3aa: CASSRQGTEAFF
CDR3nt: TGTGCCAGCAGTCGACAGGGAACTGAAGCTTTCTTT

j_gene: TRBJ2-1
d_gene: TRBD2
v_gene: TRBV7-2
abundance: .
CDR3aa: CASSLELAGGHRQFF
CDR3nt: TGTGCCAGCAGCTTAGAACTAGCGGGGGGCCATCGGCAGTTCTTC

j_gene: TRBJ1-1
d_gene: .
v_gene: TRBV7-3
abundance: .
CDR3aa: CASSPRPSQASRDTEAFF
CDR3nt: TGTGCCAGCAGCCCGCGGCCCTCCCAAGCGTCTCGGGACACTGAAGCTTTCTTT

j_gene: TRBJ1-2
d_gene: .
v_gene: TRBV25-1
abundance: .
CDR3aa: CATGAYRVGYTF
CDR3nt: TGTGCCACCGGAGCGTACAGGGTTGGCTACACCTTC

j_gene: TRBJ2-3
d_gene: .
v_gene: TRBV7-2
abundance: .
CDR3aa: CASSFPGGITDTQYF
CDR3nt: TGTGCCAGCAGCTTTCCCGGGGGAATCACAGATACGCAGTATTTT

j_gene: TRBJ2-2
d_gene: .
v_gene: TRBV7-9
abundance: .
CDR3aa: CASSLGRGELFF
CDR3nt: TGTGCCAGCAGCCTAGGGAGAGGGGAGCTGTTTTTT

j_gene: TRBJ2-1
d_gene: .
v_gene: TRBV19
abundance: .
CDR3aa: CASSPREGNNEQFF
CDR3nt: TGTGCCAGTAGTCCTCGGGAAGGGAACAATGAGCAGTTCTTC

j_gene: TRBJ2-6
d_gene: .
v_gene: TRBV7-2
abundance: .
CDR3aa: CASRTGGTGANVLTF
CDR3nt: TGTGCCAGCAGAACCGGGGGAACTGGGGCCAACGTCCTGACTTTC

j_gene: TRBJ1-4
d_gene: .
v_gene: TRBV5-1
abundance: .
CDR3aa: CASSLDRGAVEKLFF
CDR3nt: TGCGCCAGCAGCTTGGATCGGGGGGCGGTCGAAAAACTGTTTTTT

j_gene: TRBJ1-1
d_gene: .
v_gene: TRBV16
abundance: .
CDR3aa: CASSQSQTPGAFF
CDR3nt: TGTGCCAGCAGCCAATCTCAGACCCCCGGGGCTTTCTTT

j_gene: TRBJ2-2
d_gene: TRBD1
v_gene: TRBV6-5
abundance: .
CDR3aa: CASRRDRGNTGELFF
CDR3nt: TGTGCCAGCAGAAGGGACAGGGGGAACACCGGGGAGCTGTTTTTT

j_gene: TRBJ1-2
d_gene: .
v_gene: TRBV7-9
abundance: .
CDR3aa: CASSSTGTGDGYTF
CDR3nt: TGTGCCAGCAGCTCCACCGGGACTGGAGATGGCTACACCTTC

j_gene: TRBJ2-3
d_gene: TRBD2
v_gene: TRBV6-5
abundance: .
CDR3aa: CASSYRDYGSTTQYF
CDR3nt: TGTGCCAGCAGTTACAGGGACTACGGGAGTACTACGCAGTATTTT

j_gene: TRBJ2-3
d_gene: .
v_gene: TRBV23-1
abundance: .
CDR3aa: CASSPFRDTQYF
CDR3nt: TGCGCCAGCAGCCCTTTCCGAGATACGCAGTATTTT